This T cell receptor (beta chain) was identified during a study of siplizumab effects on memory and regulatory T cells. Per individual sample, about 100,000 TCR templates were assayed. Clones were sequenced by immunoSEQ multiplex PCR, and TCRdb holds only the in-frame ones, with some missing. The sample has more than 75,000 clones; approximately 97% are singletons. V was shortened by 1 base and J by 7 bases, with 11 bases between the two germline ends. Germline V lookup: CDR1 LGHNT, CDR2 FRNRAP. This CDR3 has 15 residues. Turning to this clone: Its antigen is not known.

Sequence data were generated for unstimulated naive, memory, effector memory and TEMRA subsets in three donor pairs. Study-level points and caveats: It was never confirmed that proliferating Tregs from siplizumab cultures were suppressive. Contribution to the alloresponse seemed major for naive T cells, which also seemed more diverse than memory cells.

The TCR originated in a human donor in good health. The sequencing input was naive CD4+ T cells sorted from blood. V and J are TRBV12-5 and TRBJ1-6, with D maybe TRBD1 (5 bases). CDR3 nucleotides: TGTGCTAGTGGTTTGGAAGCAGGGAAGAATTCACCCCTCCACTTT. Translation: CASGLEAGKNSPLHF.